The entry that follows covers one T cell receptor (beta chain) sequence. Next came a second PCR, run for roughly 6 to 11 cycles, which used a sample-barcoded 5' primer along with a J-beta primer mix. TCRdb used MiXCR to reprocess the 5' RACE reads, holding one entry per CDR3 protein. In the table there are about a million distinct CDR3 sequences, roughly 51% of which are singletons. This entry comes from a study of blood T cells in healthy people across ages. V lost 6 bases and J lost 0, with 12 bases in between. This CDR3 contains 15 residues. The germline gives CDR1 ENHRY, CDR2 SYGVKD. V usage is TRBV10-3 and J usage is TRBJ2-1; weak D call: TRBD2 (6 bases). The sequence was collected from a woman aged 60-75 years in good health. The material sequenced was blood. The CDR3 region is CAISPGLSSYNEQFF. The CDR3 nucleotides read TGTGCCATCAGCCCAGGACTATCCTCCTACAATGAGCAGTTCTTC.